This TCR beta chain was documented in a study of cytomegalovirus exposure and HLA in healthy donors. In the study overall: As released early, the data held 70 million to 95 million unique TCRs from HLA-typed donors.

The donors (healthy individuals) were bone marrow donors. The PCR employed 60 Vbeta primers together with 13 Jbeta primers. Generated by immunoSEQ multiplex PCR, the TCRdb table keeps only in-frame clones and is missing some. The repertoire consists of over 110,000 clones, with about four fifths occurring once and the leading ten covering more than 2.5%. V was clipped by 6 bases and J by 6 bases, with 8 bases between them. Looked up from germline, CDR1 is SNHLY and CDR2 is FYNNEI. The length of the CDR3 is 11 residues. This chain links TRBV2 with TRBJ1-2, with no clear D. The source of this sequence is a male donor in good health and CMV-seronegative. Sequences were obtained from PBMCs. CDR3 nucleotides: TGTGCCAGCAGCCCTGAGAATGGCTACACCTTC. Translating it yields CASSPENGYTF.